This note documents a single T cell receptor beta chain sequence. Its specific antigen is unknown. It has no much larger one-base neighbor in the sample; base qualities were not kept. The data were taken from a study of cytomegalovirus exposure and HLA in healthy donors (dated by TCRdb to 2015 to 2018). About the investigation overall: In an earlier analysis of 550 to 750 of the donors, less than 350 Gb of sequence data and approximately 120 million unique TCR beta sequences from about 179 million T cells were reported. The genetic ancestry cluster associated with self-reported Caucasian donors included over 65% of the roughly 400 genotyped donors. In an earlier analysis of more than 550 of the donors, high-throughput TCR beta sequencing was used to judge whether each TCR beta V gene segment behaved as functional or pseudogenic. Approximately 310 gigabases of sequencing data and approximately 92 million unique TCR sequences made up an early release that covered approximately 700 HLA-typed donors. The study used immunosequencing to profile the T cell repertoires of approximately 650 subjects and linked those repertoires to cytomegalovirus serostatus. A separate validation cohort of 100 to 150 different subjects was used in addition to the 666-subject first cohort. Roughly 5 DR-DQ haplotypes were handled as single units for association and clustering because linkage in the cohort was strong. All discovery cohort repertoires had been generated using a single sequencing platform. High-throughput TCR immunosequencing, statistical association of individual TCRs with disease status, and machine learning were combined to predict cytomegalovirus infection status. Typing coverage varied by locus: 629-630 donors for A, B, C, DRB1 and DQB1; approximately 500 for DQA1; around 570 for DPA1; approximately 450 for DPB1. Both class I and class II loci were covered by HLA typing, at four-digit resolution. Donor age, sex, ethnicity and CMV serostatus were compiled alongside the repertoire data. A later analysis re-examined previously published TCR beta repertoires from around 670 donors and added high-resolution HLA genotyping to investigate patterns of TCR occurrence. The study aimed to test whether signatures of past pathogen exposure could be identified by cataloging public T cell receptors. Rather than drawing on any new phenotypic data, the later analysis identified candidate immune exposures from TCR beta sequences and the way those sequences occurred across donors. Genome-wide SNP genotypes for about three fifths of the roughly 670 donors were used in a later genetic analysis, which treated that subset as a discovery cohort. Among about 360 genotyped donors of the cohort, an average of around 240,000 unique TCR beta nucleotide sequences were sequenced per donor, around a sixth of them non-productive. Paper-wide results and their limitations: The presence/absence analyses assumed that sequencing depth was roughly uniform across donors, and that assumption may not be true. This cohort had only TCR beta chains sequenced, and the lack of alpha or paired-chain data limited which features could be detected. Compared with equally common non-associated chains, HLA-associated TCR beta chains in a later analysis were more clonally expanded and had lower generation probabilities. Because the 87-base-pair reads could not distinguish some IMGT-functional V segments, including TRBV6-2 and TRBV6-3, those segments were excluded. An association between a missense DCLRE1C variant and V-gene and J-gene trimming of TCR beta chains was found in a later genetic analysis and replicated in an independent cohort. When HLA alleles, especially DR and DQ, strongly co-occurred, attributing TCR associations to individual alleles was difficult. Over 15 rarely observed V segments, including chromosome 9 orphons, were excluded from the earlier analysis of a few hundred of the donors because counts were too low. The classifier was reported to diagnose cytomegalovirus status with high specificity and sensitivity in both the original cohort and the validation cohort. In vitro tests confirmed that a few of the cytomegalovirus-associated TCR beta chains recognize cytomegalovirus antigens. Linkage disequilibrium might explain the correlated functional status among segregating V segments, but an unknown experimental factor could not be excluded. The sequencing pipeline was judged likely to have produced a cluster of highly shared sequence variants as a technical artifact. According to a later analysis, most CMV-associated TCR beta chains appeared to be HLA-restricted, and the HLA associations seemed to be driven largely by CMV exposure. According to the authors, the approach could potentially be generalized to other disease states and immunological phenotypes. In the study, 150 to 200 TCR beta chains were listed as associated with cytomegalovirus. Specific HLA alleles were associated with over 15,000 TCR beta sequences at a false discovery rate of 0.05 in a later analysis. A later analysis found that TCR association rates varied across HLA loci, with DRB1 alleles showing the most associated TCRs and HLA-C alleles the fewest. According to a later genetic analysis, donors in an Asian-associated ancestry cluster had fewer N-insertions in productive TCRs than the roughly 700-donor mean. Across donors, most TCR sequences were observed very rarely, whereas some public TCRs were present in many individuals. In an earlier analysis of approximately 590 of the donors, most TCR beta V segments appeared in productive rearrangements about 90% or about 30% of the time, broadly matching IMGT annotations. A later analysis reported that several top co-occurrence clusters appeared linked to parvovirus B19, influenza, CMV and Epstein-Barr virus. Because HLA typing was missing for some donors at each locus, association tests included only the typed subset. A further reported finding was that TCR beta sequences accurately predicted the HLA-A and HLA-B alleles for most subjects in the first cohort. Immune exposure information for the cohort was limited to CMV serostatus.

Trimming costs V 0 bases and J 5 bases, and their ends lie 19 bases apart. The CDR3 spans 17 residues, from the cysteine through the phenylalanine. Only the CDR3 DNA stays, 51 bases, in frame from base 1. Sequences SNHLY (CDR1) and FYNNEI (CDR2) are obtained from the germline V gene. The cohort comprised around 690 healthy bone marrow donors. At the time of sampling, all cohort members were nominally healthy, though unrecorded immune exposures were likely present. The donor tested CMV seronegative, placing the donor among the 352 seronegative members of the cohort. A peripheral blood sample was collected from each donor, and TCR beta sequencing was performed on peripheral blood mononuclear cells. Genomic DNA extraction from the blood cell samples was performed with the Qiagen DNeasy Blood Extraction Kit. The library was built by means of the immunoSEQ multiplex PCR assay. The multiplex PCR relied on a mix of 60 forward primers for TCR Vbeta segments and 13 reverse primers for TCR Jbeta segments. The CDR3 region of rearranged TCR beta genes was amplified from genomic DNA by a multiplex PCR assay. The amplified TCR beta libraries were sequenced on the Illumina HiSeq System as 87-base-pair reads. Per the source publication's procedure: Across the 700 or so repertoires, a later analysis counted roughly 84 million unique TCR beta chains, around 11 million of which were shared by at least two donors. A nearest-neighbor algorithm error-corrected the raw reads and collapsed the reads into unique sequences, merging closely related sequences to remove PCR and sequencing errors. Alignment of CDR3 sequences to IMGT reference sequences was used to assign V, D and J gene segments. For a sequence to be retained, a match of at least six nucleotides to both a V gene segment and a J gene segment was required. A rearrangement counted as productive if the CDR3 had no stop codons and remained in frame with V and J, and every other rearrangement counted as non-productive. CDR3 was defined according to IMGT convention as the region running from the second conserved V-encoded cysteine to the conserved J-encoded phenylalanine. The earlier analysis of more than 450 of the donors excluded sequences that lacked an unambiguous match to a single V gene segment. In an earlier analysis of approximately 590 of the donors, V segments were called functional above 56.7% productive rearrangements and were called segregating when the between-donor standard deviation exceeded 5%. A statistical classification framework was developed to diagnose cytomegalovirus status using the catalog of TCR beta chain sequences. A later analysis assigned V and J genes by comparing TCR nucleotide sequences with IMGT/GENE-DB human TR gene sequences. In a later analysis, CDR3 sequences and most-parsimonious VDJ recombination scenarios were assigned using the TCRdist pipeline. In a later analysis, each TCR beta chain was defined by its CDR3 amino acid sequence together with its V-gene family, and reads lacking a unique V-gene family were excluded. A later analysis removed 592 highly shared, low-generation-probability nucleotide sequences to deal with suspected cross-contamination and a sequencing artifact. In a later analysis, a clonal expansion index for each public chain was calculated from normalized within-repertoire ranks of inferred template counts. Generation probabilities in a later analysis came from a VDJ recombination model fitted to out-of-frame rearrangements, and those results were checked against IGoR. Hypergeometric tests were used in a later analysis to score TCR-TCR, TCR-HLA and TCR-CMV co-occurrence, with a repertoire-size bias correction applied to the TCR pairs. A later analysis estimated false discovery rates by permuting HLA or CMV assignments 20 times. In a later analysis, co-occurring TCRs were grouped using DBSCAN, with TCRdist sequence similarity added in when clustering inside HLA-allele-positive subsets. Co-occurrence clustering excluded repertoires with fewer than 30,000 or more than 120,000 public chains, plus five with anomalous nucleotide sharing. The immuneACCESS repertoire file appears here via TCRdb, limited to in-frame rearrangements. These files lack a portion of the clones; in checked studies, under half of the deficit traces to unresolved V genes, and the cause of the others is not known. The V and J calls and clone size were taken over from that table, and D and trimming were inferred from the DNA. This sample holds about 200,000 clones; less than 80% were observed only once. Of the sample, approximately 0.22% is held by the ten largest clones.

The sequence derives from a girl aged 2-10 years in good health and CMV-seronegative. The sequencing input was PBMCs. The rearrangement joined TRBV2 to TRBJ1-2; TRBD1 is possibly the D segment (5 matching bases). The nucleotide sequence reads TGTGCCAGCAGTGAAGCGGGCGACCTTGACAGAATTTATGGCTACACCTTC. This codes for CASSEAGDLDRIYGYTF.